Listed below are T cell receptor beta chains from one sample, sequenced in a study of blood T cell repertoires in COVID-19. This table comes from immunoSEQ multiplex PCR, and its TCRdb copy is limited to in-frame clones, with some not included. The sample shows about 120,000 clones, 70% to 90% of them seen only once. The sample consisted of peripheral blood. The source of these receptors is a man aged 25 to 40 with acute or convalescent COVID-19. Both conserved end residues are part of each CDR3. A D gene is named only where the DNA matches it firmly. Clone size is shown for a subset of rows, as once, few, many or a class of expanded clone.

>TRBV7-2|.|.|TRBJ1-5
CASSFQGEGNQPQHF
TGTGCCAGCAGCTTTCAGGGCGAGGGCAATCAGCCCCAGCATTTT
>TRBV12-5|.|.|TRBJ2-2
CASGITGTGELFF
TGTGCTAGTGGTATCACAGGGACCGGGGAGCTGTTTTTT
>TRBV6-6|TRBD2|.|TRBJ2-7
CASTEGLAGEQYF
TGTGCCAGCACCGAAGGACTAGCCGGCGAGCAGTACTTC
>TRBV6-5|TRBD2|.|TRBJ2-1
CASTGLAGEMGEQFF
TGTGCCAGCACCGGACTAGCGGGAGAGATGGGTGAGCAGTTCTTC
>TRBV29-1|.|.|TRBJ1-1
CSVKGGGTEAFF
TGCAGCGTTAAAGGGGGGGGTACTGAAGCTTTCTTT
>TRBV5-1|TRBD2|.|TRBJ2-1
CASSFVLAGGSYNEQFF
TGCGCCAGCAGCTTTGTTCTAGCGGGGGGGTCCTACAATGAGCAGTTCTTC
>TRBV11-2|TRBD1|.|TRBJ2-2
CASTRDRAITGELFF
TGTGCCAGCACCCGGGACAGGGCGATCACCGGGGAGCTGTTTTTT
>TRBV30|.|once|TRBJ1-2
CAWSVGGDYGYTF
TGTGCCTGGAGTGTGGGGGGGGACTATGGCTACACCTTC
>TRBV4-3|.|.|TRBJ2-2
CASSQAFVTGELFF
TGCGCCAGCAGCCAAGCTTTTGTCACCGGGGAGCTGTTTTTT
>TRBV11-2|.|.|TRBJ1-1
CASSLGYSGLEGTEAFF
TGTGCCAGCAGCTTAGGCTATTCGGGCTTAGAGGGCACTGAAGCTTTCTTT
>TRBV4-1|TRBD1|.|TRBJ2-3
CASSQVGDRVSSDTQYF
TGCGCCAGCAGCCAAGTTGGGGACAGGGTATCATCAGATACGCAGTATTTT
>TRBV30|.|.|TRBJ1-3
CAWDSSGNTIYF
TGTGCCTGGGACAGCTCTGGAAACACCATATATTTT
>TRBV6-4|TRBD1|.|TRBJ1-5
CANDVGQLNQPQHF
TGTGCCAACGATGTGGGACAGCTCAATCAGCCCCAGCATTTT
>TRBV5-1|.|.|TRBJ1-1
CASSSGSTLSNTEAFF
TGCGCCAGCAGCTCAGGATCTACTCTATCGAACACTGAAGCTTTCTTT
>TRBV6-5|.|few|TRBJ1-5
CASGGNSNQPQHF
TGTGCCAGTGGAGGGAATAGCAATCAGCCCCAGCATTTT
>TRBV7-4|TRBD1|.|TRBJ1-1
CASSRGDRGVAEAFF
TGTGCCAGCAGCCGGGGGGACAGGGGAGTCGCTGAAGCTTTCTTT
>TRBV4-2|.|.|TRBJ1-1
CASSTGDTEAFF
TGTGCCAGCTCCACGGGGGACACTGAAGCTTTCTTT
>TRBV27|.|.|TRBJ1-2
CASSLMLGATGYTF
TGTGCCAGCAGTTTAATGTTGGGGGCAACGGGCTACACCTTC
>TRBV2|.|.|TRBJ2-5
CASSARETQYF
TGTGCCAGCAGTGCGAGGGAGACCCAGTACTTC
>TRBV5-4|TRBD1|.|TRBJ2-5
CASSLRTGGEETQYF
TGTGCCAGCAGCTTAAGAACAGGGGGCGAAGAGACCCAGTACTTC
>TRBV7-9|.|few|TRBJ1-1
CASDSGALNTEAFF
TGTGCCAGCGATTCAGGGGCCCTGAACACTGAAGCTTTCTTT
>TRBV6-5|TRBD1|.|TRBJ2-2
CASSYSGQYTGELFF
TGTGCCAGCAGTTACTCGGGACAGTACACCGGGGAGCTGTTTTTT
>TRBV6-2/TRBV6-3|.|.|TRBJ1-3
CASSYSPSSGNTIYF
TGTGCCAGCAGTTACTCACCGAGCTCTGGAAACACCATATATTTT
>TRBV3-1/TRBV3-2|TRBD1|.|TRBJ2-2
CASSQPRTGGAGELFF
TGTGCCAGCAGCCAGCCTAGGACAGGGGGGGCCGGGGAGCTGTTTTTT
>TRBV12-5|.|.|TRBJ1-5
CASGFEAFGNQPQHF
TGTGCTAGTGGTTTTGAGGCCTTTGGCAATCAGCCCCAGCATTTT
>TRBV6-5|.|.|TRBJ1-1
CASSPTGSNTEAFF
TGTGCCAGCAGCCCGACGGGGAGCAACACTGAAGCTTTCTTT
>TRBV5-1|TRBD1|.|TRBJ2-1
CASSEQGAPNEQFF
TGCGCCAGCAGCGAACAGGGGGCGCCCAATGAGCAGTTCTTC
>TRBV10-3|.|.|TRBJ1-2
CATQKPDSGYGYTF
TGTGCCACCCAAAAACCCGACAGTGGCTATGGCTACACCTTC
>TRBV11-2|.|.|TRBJ2-1
CASSLAGRYNEQFF
TGTGCCAGCAGCTTAGCGGGGAGATACAATGAGCAGTTCTTC
>TRBV6-5|.|.|TRBJ2-7
CASSPTGNSYEQYF
TGTGCCAGCAGCCCGACAGGAAACTCCTACGAGCAGTACTTC
>TRBV12-3/TRBV12-4|.|.|TRBJ1-1
CASSLANTEAFF
TGTGCCAGCAGTTTGGCGAACACTGAAGCTTTCTTT
>TRBV6-5|.|.|TRBJ2-1
CASRAYNEQFF
TGTGCCAGCAGGGCTTACAATGAGCAGTTCTTC
>TRBV19|.|.|TRBJ2-7
CASSKGAGVPGEQYF
TGTGCCAGTAGTAAAGGGGCAGGGGTCCCCGGCGAGCAGTACTTC
>TRBV4-1|.|once|TRBJ2-1
CASSQKEGINEQFF
TGCGCCAGCAGCCAAAAGGAGGGGATCAATGAGCAGTTCTTC
>TRBV7-9|.|.|TRBJ1-1
CASSGLSNTEAFF
TGTGCCAGCAGCGGACTCTCGAACACTGAAGCTTTCTTT
>TRBV4-1|TRBD2|.|TRBJ2-6
CASSQDPSGTPRGANVLTF
TGCGCCAGCAGCCAAGACCCTAGCGGGACCCCACGGGGGGCCAACGTCCTGACTTTC
>TRBV30|TRBD1|.|TRBJ2-5
CAWSQGVKETQYF
TGTGCCTGGAGCCAGGGGGTAAAAGAGACCCAGTACTTC
>TRBV5-4|TRBD2|.|TRBJ2-7
CASSVGTIYEQYF
TGTGCCAGCAGCGTTGGGACTATCTACGAGCAGTACTTC
>TRBV7-2|TRBD1|.|TRBJ1-2
CASSFNQGDYGYTF
TGTGCCAGCAGCTTCAATCAGGGGGATTATGGCTACACCTTC
>TRBV27|TRBD1|.|TRBJ2-1
CASSPETGVPRWQFF
TGTGCCAGCAGTCCAGAGACAGGGGTGCCGCGGTGGCAGTTCTTC
>TRBV7-8|TRBD1|.|TRBJ1-1
CASSLRSGGHTEAFF
TGTGCCAGCAGCTTGCGATCAGGGGGCCACACTGAAGCTTTCTTT
>TRBV5-1|.|.|TRBJ2-2
CASSQDRVNTGELFF
TGCGCCAGCAGCCAGGACAGAGTGAACACCGGGGAGCTGTTTTTT
>TRBV6-2/TRBV6-3|.|once|TRBJ1-3
CASSYSRRGAQLSGNTIYF
TGTGCCAGCAGTTACTCAAGGCGGGGAGCTCAACTCTCTGGAAACACCATATATTTT
>TRBV5-5|TRBD2|.|TRBJ2-2
CASSLTSGLNGELFF
TGTGCCAGCAGCTTGACTAGCGGACTCAACGGGGAGCTGTTTTTT
>TRBV28|.|few|TRBJ2-1
CASREGAGPNNEQFF
TGTGCCAGCAGGGAGGGAGCGGGCCCAAACAATGAGCAGTTCTTC
>TRBV2|.|.|TRBJ1-1
CASSDIEGTWNTEAFF
TGTGCCAGCAGTGATATTGAGGGGACATGGAACACTGAAGCTTTCTTT
>TRBV7-7|.|.|TRBJ2-7
CASSFGRDYEQYF
TGTGCTAGCAGCTTTGGCAGGGACTACGAGCAGTACTTC